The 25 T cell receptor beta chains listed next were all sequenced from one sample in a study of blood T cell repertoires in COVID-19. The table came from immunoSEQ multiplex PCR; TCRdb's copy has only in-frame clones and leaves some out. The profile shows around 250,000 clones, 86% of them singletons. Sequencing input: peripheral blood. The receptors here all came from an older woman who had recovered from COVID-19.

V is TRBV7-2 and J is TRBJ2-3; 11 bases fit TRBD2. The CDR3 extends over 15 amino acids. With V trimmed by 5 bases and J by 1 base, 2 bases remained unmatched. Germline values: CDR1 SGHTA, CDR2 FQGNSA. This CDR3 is CASSQLAGGTDTQYF. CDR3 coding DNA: TGTGCCAGCAGCCAACTAGCGGGGGGCACAGATACGCAGTATTTT.

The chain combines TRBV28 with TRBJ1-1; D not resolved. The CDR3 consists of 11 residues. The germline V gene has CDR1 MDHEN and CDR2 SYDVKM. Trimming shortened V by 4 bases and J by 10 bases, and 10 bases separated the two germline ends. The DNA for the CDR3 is TGTGCCAGCAGTTCTGAGGGCCCAGCTTTCTTT. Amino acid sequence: CASSSEGPAFF.

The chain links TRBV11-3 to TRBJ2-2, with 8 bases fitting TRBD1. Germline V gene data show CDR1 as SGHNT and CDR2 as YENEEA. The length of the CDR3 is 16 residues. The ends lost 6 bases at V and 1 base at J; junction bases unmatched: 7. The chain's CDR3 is CASSPGGTGNTGELFF. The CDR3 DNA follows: TGTGCCAGCAGTCCAGGGGGGACAGGGAACACCGGGGAGCTGTTTTTT.

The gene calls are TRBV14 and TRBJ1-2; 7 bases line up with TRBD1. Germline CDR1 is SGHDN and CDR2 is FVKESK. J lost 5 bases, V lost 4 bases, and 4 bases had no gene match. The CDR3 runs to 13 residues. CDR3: CASSPGQLYGYTF. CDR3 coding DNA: TGTGCCAGCAGCCCGGGACAGCTTTATGGCTACACCTTC.

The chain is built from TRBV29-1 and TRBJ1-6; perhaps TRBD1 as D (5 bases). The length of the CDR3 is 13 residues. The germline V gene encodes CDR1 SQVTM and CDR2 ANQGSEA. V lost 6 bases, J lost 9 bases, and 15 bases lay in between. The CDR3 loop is CSVQEGRGSPLHF. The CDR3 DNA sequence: TGCAGCGTGCAAGAGGGGAGGGGTTCACCCCTCCACTTT.

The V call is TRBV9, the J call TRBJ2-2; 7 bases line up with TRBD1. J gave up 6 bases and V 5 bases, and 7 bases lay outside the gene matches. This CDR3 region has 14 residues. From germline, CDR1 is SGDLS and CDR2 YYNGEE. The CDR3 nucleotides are TGTGCCAGCAGAGACAGGGTAGGGGCCGGGGAGCTGTTTTTT. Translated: CASRDRVGAGELFF.

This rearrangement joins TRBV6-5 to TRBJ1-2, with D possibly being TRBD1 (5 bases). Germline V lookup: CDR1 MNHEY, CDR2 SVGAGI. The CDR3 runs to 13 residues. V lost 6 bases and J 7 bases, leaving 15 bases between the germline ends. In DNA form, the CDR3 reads TGTGCCAGCAGCAATTCAGGGCCTTCTGGCTACACCTTC. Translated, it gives CASSNSGPSGYTF.

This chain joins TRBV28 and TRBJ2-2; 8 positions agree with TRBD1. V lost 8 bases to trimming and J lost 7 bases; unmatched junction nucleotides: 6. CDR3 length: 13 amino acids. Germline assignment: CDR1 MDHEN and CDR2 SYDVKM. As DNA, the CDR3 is TGTGCCAGCCGGACAGGGCAGAACGGGGAGCTGTTTTTT. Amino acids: CASRTGQNGELFF.

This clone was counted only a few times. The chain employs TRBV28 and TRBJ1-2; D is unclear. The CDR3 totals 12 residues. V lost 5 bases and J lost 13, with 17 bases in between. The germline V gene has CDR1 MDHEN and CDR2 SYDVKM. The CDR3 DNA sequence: TGTGCCAGCAGTCCCTCGGGTGACGGCATCACCTTC. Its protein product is CASSPSGDGITF.

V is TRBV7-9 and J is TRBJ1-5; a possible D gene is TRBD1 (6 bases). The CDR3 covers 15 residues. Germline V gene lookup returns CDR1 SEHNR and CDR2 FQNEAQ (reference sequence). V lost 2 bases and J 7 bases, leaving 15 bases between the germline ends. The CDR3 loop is CASSLSLQGSQPQHF. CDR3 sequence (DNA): TGTGCCAGCAGCTTATCGTTACAGGGCAGCCAGCCCCAGCATTTT.

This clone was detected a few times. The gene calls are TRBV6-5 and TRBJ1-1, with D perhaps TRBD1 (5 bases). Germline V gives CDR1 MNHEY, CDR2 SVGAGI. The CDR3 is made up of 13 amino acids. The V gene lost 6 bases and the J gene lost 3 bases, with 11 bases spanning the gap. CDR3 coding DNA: TGTGCCAGCAGAAAGGGGAAAGACACTGAAGCTTTCTTT. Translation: CASRKGKDTEAFF.

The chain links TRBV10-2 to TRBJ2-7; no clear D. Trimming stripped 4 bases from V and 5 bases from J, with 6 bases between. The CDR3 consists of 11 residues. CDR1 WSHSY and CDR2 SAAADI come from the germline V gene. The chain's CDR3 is CASSAIDEQYF. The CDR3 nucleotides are TGCGCCAGCAGTGCCATAGACGAGCAGTACTTC.

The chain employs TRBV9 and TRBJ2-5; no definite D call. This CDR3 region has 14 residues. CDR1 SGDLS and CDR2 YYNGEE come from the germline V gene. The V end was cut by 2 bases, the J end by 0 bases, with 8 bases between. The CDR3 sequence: CASSVFAYQETQYF. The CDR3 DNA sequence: TGTGCCAGCAGCGTGTTCGCGTACCAAGAGACCCAGTACTTC.

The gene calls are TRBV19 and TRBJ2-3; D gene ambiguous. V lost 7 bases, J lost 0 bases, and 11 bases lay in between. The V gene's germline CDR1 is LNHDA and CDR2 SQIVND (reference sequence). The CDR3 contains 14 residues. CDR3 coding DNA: TGTGCCAGTACCCCCGAGCAAAGCACAGATACGCAGTATTTT. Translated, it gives CASTPEQSTDTQYF.

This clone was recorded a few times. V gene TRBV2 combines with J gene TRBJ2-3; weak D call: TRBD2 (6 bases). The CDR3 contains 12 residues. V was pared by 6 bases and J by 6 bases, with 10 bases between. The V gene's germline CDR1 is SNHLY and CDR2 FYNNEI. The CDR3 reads CASRTSPDTQYF. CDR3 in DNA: TGTGCCAGCAGGACTAGTCCGGATACGCAGTATTTT.

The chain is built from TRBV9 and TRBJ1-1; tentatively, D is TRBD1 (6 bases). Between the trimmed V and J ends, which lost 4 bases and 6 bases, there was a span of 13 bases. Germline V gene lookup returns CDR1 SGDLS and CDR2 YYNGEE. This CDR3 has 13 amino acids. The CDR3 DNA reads TGTGCCAGCAGCCCTAAGGGGGACGCTGAAGCTTTCTTT. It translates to CASSPKGDAEAFF.

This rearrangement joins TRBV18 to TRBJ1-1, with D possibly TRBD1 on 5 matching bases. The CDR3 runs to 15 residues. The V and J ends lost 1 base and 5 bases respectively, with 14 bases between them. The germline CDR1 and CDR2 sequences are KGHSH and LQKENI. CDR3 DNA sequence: TGTGCCAGCTCACCACAACTCCAGGGATGGACTGAAGCTTTCTTT. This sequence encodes CASSPQLQGWTEAFF. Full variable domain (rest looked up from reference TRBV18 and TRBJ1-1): NAGVMQNPRHLVRRRGQEARLRCSPMKGHSHVYWYRQLPEEGLKFMVYLQKENIIDESGMPKERFSAEFPKEGPSILRIQQVVRGDSAAYFCASSPQLQGWTEAFFGQGTRLTVV.

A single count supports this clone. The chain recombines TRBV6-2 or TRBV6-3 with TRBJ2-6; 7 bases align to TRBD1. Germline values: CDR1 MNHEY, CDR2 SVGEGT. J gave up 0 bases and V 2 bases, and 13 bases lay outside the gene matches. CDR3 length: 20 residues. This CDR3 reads CASSYPGTVAIFSGANVLTF. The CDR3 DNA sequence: TGTGCCAGCAGTTACCCCGGGACAGTCGCGATCTTCTCTGGGGCCAACGTCCTGACTTTC.

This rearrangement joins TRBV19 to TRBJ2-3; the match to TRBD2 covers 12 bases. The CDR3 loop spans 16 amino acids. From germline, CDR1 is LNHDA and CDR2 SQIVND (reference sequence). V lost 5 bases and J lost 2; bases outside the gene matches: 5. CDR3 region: CASSLRLAGATDTQYF. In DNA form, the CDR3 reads TGTGCCAGTAGTCTCCGACTAGCGGGGGCCACAGATACGCAGTATTTT.

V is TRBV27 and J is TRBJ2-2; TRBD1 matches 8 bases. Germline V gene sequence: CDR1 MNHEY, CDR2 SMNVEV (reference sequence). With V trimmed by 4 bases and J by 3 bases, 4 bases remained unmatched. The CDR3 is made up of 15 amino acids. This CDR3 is CASSSTGGYTGELFF. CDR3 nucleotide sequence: TGTGCCAGCAGTTCCACAGGGGGATACACCGGGGAGCTGTTTTTT.

The DNA of the CDR3 is TGTGCCACCAGCGTCGGACAGGCTGAAAAACTGTTTTTT. Translated, it gives CATSVGQAEKLFF. This sequence joins TRBV15 and TRBJ1-4; 7 positions agree with TRBD1. The CDR3 is 13 residues long. In germline, CDR1 is LNHNV, CDR2 YYDKDF (reference sequence). With 5 bases clipped from V and 7 bases from J, the junction kept 4 bases outside the gene matches.

CDR3 nucleotide sequence: TGTGCCAGCAGCCAAAACAGGGAATTACATTTT. Its protein is CASSQNRELHF. This chain joins TRBV3-1 (or the pseudogene TRBV3-2) and TRBJ1-5; D is possibly TRBD1 (6 bases). The CDR3 length is 11 residues. The V end was cut by 2 bases, the J end by 16 bases, with 12 bases between. Per germline, CDR1 LGHDT and CDR2 YNNKEL (reference sequence).

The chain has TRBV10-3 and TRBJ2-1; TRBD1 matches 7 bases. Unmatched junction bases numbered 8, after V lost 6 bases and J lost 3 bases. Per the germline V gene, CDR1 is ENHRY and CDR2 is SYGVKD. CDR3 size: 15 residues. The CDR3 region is CAIRRTGTDYNEQFF. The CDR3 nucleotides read TGTGCCATCAGACGCACCGGGACAGACTACAATGAGCAGTTCTTC.

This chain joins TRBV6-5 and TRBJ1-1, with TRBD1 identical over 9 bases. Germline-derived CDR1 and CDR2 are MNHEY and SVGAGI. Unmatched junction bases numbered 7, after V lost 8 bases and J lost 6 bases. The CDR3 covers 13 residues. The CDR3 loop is CASGTGRGAEAFF. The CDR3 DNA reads TGTGCCAGCGGGACAGGGAGGGGGGCTGAAGCTTTCTTT.

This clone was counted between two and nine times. The CDR3 here is CASSQLPMGLVPGELFF. Written as DNA, the CDR3 is TGTGCCAGCAGCCAACTCCCCATGGGACTAGTGCCCGGGGAGCTGTTTTTT. The rearrangement joins TRBV3-1 (or the pseudogene TRBV3-2) to TRBJ2-2, with TRBD2 matching 8 bases. V gave up 2 bases and J gave up 6 bases; unmatched junction bases: 11. The CDR3 length is 17 residues. CDR1 LGHDT and CDR2 YNNKEL come from the germline V gene (reference sequence).